This TCR beta chain was observed in a study of patients and donors after allogeneic stem cell transplantation. TCRdb re-analysed the RT-PCR reads in MiXCR, keeping a single row per CDR3 protein. The sample gives about 410,000 distinct CDR3 sequences, 16% of which show up once; over 6% is in the top ten. Per germline, CDR1 LGHNA and CDR2 YNFKEQ. The length of the CDR3 is 16 residues. V was pared by 0 bases and J by 0 bases, with 11 bases between. Specimen: blood, either unsorted or a sorted T cell fraction (not recorded which). The clonotype originates from a human donor who was either an allogeneic HSCT recipient or a stem cell or donor lymphocyte infusion donor (not recorded which). It is not recorded whose cells these are; they may come from a transplant donor. This rearrangement joins TRBV4-2 to TRBJ1-1; D gene unclear. The CDR3 loop reads CASSQDLNSLNTEAFF. CDR3 DNA sequence: TGTGCCAGCAGCCAAGATCTAAACAGCCTGAACACTGAAGCTTTCTTT.